The T cell receptor (beta chain) described here comes from a study of CD8 T cells in ankylosing spondylitis. A few counts support this clonotype. The antigen is not known. Study-wide points: Reports of some motif variants in reactive arthritis synovial fluid and blood predate this one. Ankylosing spondylitis blood seemed to carry a telltale TCR beta motif made of roughly eight highly homologous variants. Matched ankylosing spondylitis synovial fluid reportedly showed significant enrichment of disease-linked clones.

Trimming cost V 0 bases and J 4 bases; bases outside gene matches: 3. The germline CDR1 and CDR2 sequences are MNHNS and SASEGT. The CDR3 runs to 15 residues. Libraries for TCR beta were made by quantitative 5'-RACE with molecular barcodes. Each CDR3 protein gets one entry after TCRdb re-called the 5' RACE reads with MiXCR. In the table there are some 100,000 distinct CDR3 sequences, roughly 9% of which are singletons. Sequenced input: blood, either unsorted or a sorted T cell fraction (not recorded which). This TCR was recovered from a male donor with ankylosing spondylitis. The chain is built from TRBV6-1 and TRBJ1-2, with 9 positions matching TRBD1. The CDR3 sequence: CASSEAGDRVYGYTF. DNA for the CDR3: TGTGCCAGCAGTGAAGCGGGGGACAGGGTCTATGGCTACACCTTC.